The clone carrying this TCR beta chain was detected a few times. Its antigen remains unknown. These data come from a study of early T cells in non-severe SARS-CoV-2 infection. In the study overall: Sequenced bulk RNA came from whole blood that was unsorted, and chains were unpaired. Overall study findings and caveats: Lookups in VDJdb leaned toward anti-spike CD8 responses and missed private and CD4 specificities.

This CDR3 comprises 14 residues. Trimming cost V 2 bases and J 2 bases, with 12 bases left between them. Germline V gene sequence: CDR1 DFQATT, CDR2 SNEGSKA (reference sequence). The library protocol tagged individual cDNA molecules with unique molecular identifiers. TCRdb re-called the 5' RACE reads through MiXCR, storing one row per CDR3 protein. The sample yields tens of thousands of distinct CDR3 sequences, 4.9% seen once. The specimen sequenced was whole blood. The clonotype was recovered from an adult who was a healthcare worker with PCR-confirmed SARS-CoV-2 infection or an uninfected control (not recorded which). The gene calls are TRBV20-1 and TRBJ2-5, with D maybe TRBD2 (5 bases). The CDR3 DNA is TGCAGTGCTAGATGGCTAGCCCCACAAGAGACCCAGTACTTC. Amino acid sequence: CSARWLAPQETQYF.